This T cell receptor beta chain derives from a study of blood T cell repertoires in COVID-19. Whole-study context: Italy, Spain and the United States were the sources of the convalescent and acute COVID-19 samples.

Those who participated ranged in age from about 18 to 89 years and resided in 20 to 30 US areas. The study assigned cohorts using participant-reported clinical history. Germline CDR1 and CDR2: WNHNN and SYGVQD (reference sequence). J gave up 7 bases and V 6 bases, and 8 bases lay outside the gene matches. The CDR3 spans 13 residues. As processed by the authors: Amplification of reference gene primers was used by the study to estimate nucleated cell counts. TCRdb's copy holds only in-frame clones and misses some; the assay was immunoSEQ multiplex PCR. From that table come the V and J calls and clone size; the DNA was used to work out D and trimming. The sample shows around 190,000 clones, around 88% of them seen only once.

V gene TRBV10-1 combines with J gene TRBJ2-7; TRBD1 agrees at 8 bases. Sequenced material: PBMCs or T cells enriched from blood (not recorded which). This TCR was recovered from a man aged 35-49 years with acute COVID-19. CDR3 protein: CASSQTRGLEQYF. CDR3 nucleotides: TGCGCCAGCAGCCAAACCAGGGGGCTGGAGCAGTACTTC.